A selection of T cell receptor beta chains follows, all from one sample in a study of OX40 agonist ivuxolimab in advanced cancers. Produced via immunoSEQ multiplex PCR; TCRdb's table is partial and in-frame only. This sample has 45,000 or so clones; 89% occur once, and the top ten carry roughly 16%. This specimen consisted of CD4+ or CD8+ T cells sorted from blood, obtained in a trial of the OX40 agonist ivuxolimab. All receptors come from an adult with an advanced solid tumor such as melanoma, head and neck, liver or kidney cancer. Each CDR3 is given with its conserved first and last residue. D genes are given only for firm matches. Clone size is given for some rows only: seen once, a few or many times, or a class if the clone is expanded.

d_gene	abundance	j_gene	v_gene	CDR3aa	CDR3nt
NA	NA	TRBJ2-7	TRBV7-2	CASSFNYEQYF	TGTGCCAGCAGCTTCAACTACGAGCAGTACTTC
TRBD1	few	TRBJ2-7	TRBV7-9	CASSSDRGVYEQYF	TGTGCCAGCAGTTCGGACAGGGGGGTCTACGAGCAGTACTTC
NA	NA	TRBJ1-2	TRBV5-5	CASSPTEKNYGYTF	TGTGCCAGCAGCCCGACAGAGAAGAACTATGGCTACACCTTC
NA	NA	TRBJ2-1	TRBV19	CASSIEGNREQFF	TGTGCCAGTAGTATCGAAGGAAACCGGGAGCAGTTCTTC
NA	NA	TRBJ2-7	TRBV5-6	CASSLQGGFSYEQYF	TGTGCCAGCAGCCTTCAAGGGGGGTTCTCCTACGAGCAGTACTTC
NA	medium-sized	TRBJ1-1	TRBV4-1	CASSQEPLLNTEAFF	TGCGCCAGCAGCCAAGAGCCGCTACTGAACACTGAAGCTTTCTTT
NA	NA	TRBJ1-2	TRBV2	CASLARVQGSDIYGYTF	TGTGCCAGCCTAGCCCGGGTACAAGGTTCGGATATCTATGGCTACACCTTC
NA	NA	TRBJ1-1	TRBV5-4	CASSLYREIEAFF	TGTGCCAGCAGCTTGTACAGGGAAATTGAAGCTTTCTTT
NA	NA	TRBJ1-1	TRBV19	CASSATKNTEAFF	TGTGCCAGTAGTGCTACTAAGAACACTGAAGCTTTCTTT
NA	NA	TRBJ2-5	TRBV11-2	CASSSLDGRRLGETQYF	TGTGCCAGCAGCTCGCTCGACGGCCGGCGGTTGGGGGAGACCCAGTACTTC
NA	NA	TRBJ1-2	TRBV4-1	CASSPDPDRYYGYTF	TGCGCCAGCAGTCCGGATCCTGACAGGTACTATGGCTACACCTTC